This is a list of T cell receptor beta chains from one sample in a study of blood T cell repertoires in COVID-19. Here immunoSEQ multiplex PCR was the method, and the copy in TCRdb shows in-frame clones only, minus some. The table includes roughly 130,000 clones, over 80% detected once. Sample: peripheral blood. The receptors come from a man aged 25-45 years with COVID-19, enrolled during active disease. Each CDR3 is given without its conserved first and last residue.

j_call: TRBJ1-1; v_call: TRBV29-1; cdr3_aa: SVEDAGFGTEAF
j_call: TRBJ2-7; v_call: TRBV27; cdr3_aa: ASSPVDGGYEQY
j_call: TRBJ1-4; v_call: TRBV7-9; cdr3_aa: ASSLGQGGEKLF
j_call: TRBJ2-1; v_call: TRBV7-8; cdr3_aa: ASSQSRPEQF
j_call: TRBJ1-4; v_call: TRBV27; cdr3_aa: ASSLRFGGHNEKLF
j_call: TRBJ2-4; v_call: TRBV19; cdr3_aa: ASSVRENIQY
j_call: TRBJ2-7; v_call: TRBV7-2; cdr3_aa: ASSSDRGPYEQY
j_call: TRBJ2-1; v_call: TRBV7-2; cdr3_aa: ASSFPFSQEANEQF
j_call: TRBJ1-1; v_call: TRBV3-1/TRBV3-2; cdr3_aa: ASSQEAGGAF
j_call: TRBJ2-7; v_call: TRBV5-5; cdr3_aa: ASSPSGTASHEQY
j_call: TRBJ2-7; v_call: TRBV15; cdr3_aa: ATAQTGTPHEQY
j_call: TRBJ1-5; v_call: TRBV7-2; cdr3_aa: ASSARQGDQPQH
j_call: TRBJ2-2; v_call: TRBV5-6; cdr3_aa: ASSSGQGRGTGELF
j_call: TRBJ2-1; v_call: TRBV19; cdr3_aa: ASSMRHGSYNEQF
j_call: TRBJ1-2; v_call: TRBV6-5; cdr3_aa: ASTMTGANGYT
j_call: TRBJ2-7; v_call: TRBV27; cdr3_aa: ASQPRGQGHYEQY
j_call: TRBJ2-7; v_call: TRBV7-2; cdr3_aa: ASSLTRASSYEQY
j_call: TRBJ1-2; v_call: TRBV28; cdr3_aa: ASSTQKQGMAYGYT
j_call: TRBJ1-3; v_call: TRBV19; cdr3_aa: ASSKTGGSGNTIY
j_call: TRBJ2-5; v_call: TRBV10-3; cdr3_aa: AISPGPQGYQETQY
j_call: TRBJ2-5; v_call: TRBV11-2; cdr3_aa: ASSFRETQY
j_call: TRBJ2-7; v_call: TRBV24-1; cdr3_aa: ATSDSGTSNFYEQY
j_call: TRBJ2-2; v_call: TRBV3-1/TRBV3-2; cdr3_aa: ASSQIRTGSTGELF
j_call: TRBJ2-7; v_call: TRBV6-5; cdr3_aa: ASSWDKVQY
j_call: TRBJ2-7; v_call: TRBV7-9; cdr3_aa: ASNRVRDYEQY
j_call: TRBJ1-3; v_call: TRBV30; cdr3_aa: AWVTAGAGNTIY
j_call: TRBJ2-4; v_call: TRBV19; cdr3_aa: ASSLYPPDRAVAKNIQY
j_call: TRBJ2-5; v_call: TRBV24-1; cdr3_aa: ATSGGPGHKETQY